Detailed here is one T cell receptor beta chain. In its sample, this clonotype was seen many times. Its antigen target is currently unknown. Per-base qualities were not stored, and no clone one base away is much larger. The data belong to a study of CD8 T cells in ankylosing spondylitis (dated by TCRdb to 2015 to 2018). In terms of the full investigation: To find TCR variants linked to disease, the study profiled T cell receptor beta repertoires in ankylosing spondylitis patients and healthy donors. Peripheral blood was sampled, and synovial fluid was additionally collected from ankylosing spondylitis patients. The full study cohort comprised 25 or so ankylosing spondylitis patients and 85 to 120 healthy donors.

Broad study findings and their caveats: Blood from ankylosing spondylitis patients appeared to be characterized by a TCR beta motif made up of eight highly homologous amino acid variants. Some TCR beta motif variants had previously been reported in synovial fluid and blood of reactive arthritis patients, which suggested common disease-initiation mechanisms. The disease-linked clones were reported to be significantly enriched in matched synovial fluid samples from ankylosing spondylitis patients. A CD8+ phenotype was shown by the disease-linked clones, which were found at relatively low frequencies in peripheral blood.

The CDR3, cysteine through phenylalanine, is 11 amino acids long. Just the 33-base CDR3 DNA is kept, in frame starting at base 1. From a lookup of the germline V gene, CDR1 and CDR2 are MDHEN and SYDVKM. V is cut by 6 bases and J by 8 bases, and the space between the germline ends is 8 bases. The sample was run on an Illumina HiSeq 2500. Quantitative 5'-RACE with molecular barcodes was the method used to prepare the TCR beta libraries. The authors' analysis ran thus. Disease-linked TCR variants were identified with a new computational method built on a probabilistic model of VDJ rearrangement. TCRdb reran the public reads through fastp at Q25 and MiXCR, keeping productive beta chains. Rows are combined by CDR3 protein, so each entry shows the most common genes and DNA. For this entry, the V and J calls and clone size follow TCRdb and not the study's own pipeline. This sample has hundreds of thousands of distinct CDR3 sequences in its table, and approximately 7.6% of those were observed once. The ten largest clones add up to 4.8% of the sample.

The clonotype was recovered from a female donor with ankylosing spondylitis or in good health (not recorded which). Sequenced sample: blood, either unsorted or a sorted T cell fraction (not recorded which). Recombination linked TRBV28 to TRBJ2-1, with no reliable assignment of the D segment. The CDR3 loop reads CASSLNYEQFF. In nucleotide form, the sequence is TGTGCCAGCAGCCTTAACTATGAGCAGTTCTTC.